Following are 24 T cell receptor beta chains from one sample sequenced in a study of blood T cell repertoires in COVID-19. Method: immunoSEQ multiplex PCR; TCRdb's copy keeps in-frame clones and lacks some. Of 25,000 to 30,000 clones in the sample, over 75% were seen once. The specimen sequenced was peripheral blood. The receptors were gathered from a man aged 45-65 years with active or convalescent COVID-19.

The chain carries TRBV6-1 and TRBJ2-2; 16 bases match TRBD2. CDR1 is MNHNS and CDR2 is SASEGT in the germline V gene. J lost 6 bases, V lost 4 bases, and 8 bases had no gene match. The CDR3 consists of 18 residues. For the CDR3, the DNA is TGTGCCAGCAGTGTGGGACTAGCGGGAGGGCTATCTGCCGGGGAGCTGTTTTTT. This encodes CASSVGLAGGLSAGELFF.

The CDR3 reads CASSYGTGIEQYF. CDR3 DNA: TGTGCCAGCAGTTATGGGACAGGGATCGAGCAGTACTTC. This chain uses TRBV6-7 with TRBJ2-7, with 9 bases matching TRBD1. TRBV6-7 is sorted into the ORF group, with uncertain function. This CDR3 comprises 13 residues. The J segment lost 6 bases and the V segment lost 3 bases, leaving 3 bases of the junction unmatched.

This chain uses TRBV10-1 with TRBJ2-5; D not certain. The germline V gene encodes CDR1 WNHNN and CDR2 SYGVQD (reference sequence). Trimming left V 0 bases short and J 1 base short, with 6 bases between. This CDR3 has 14 amino acids. The CDR3 region has the DNA TGCGCCAGCAGTGAGTCTGCAGTCCAAGAGACCCAGTACTTC. It is translated as CASSESAVQETQYF.

This clone showed up just once. The chain uses TRBV5-5 and TRBJ2-5; possible D gene TRBD1, 5 bases. The CDR3 has 15 amino acids. Trimming took off 0 bases at V and 2 bases at J, with 11 bases between the two ends. CDR1 is SGHKS, CDR2 YYEKEE, per germline (reference sequence). Written as DNA, the CDR3 is TGTGCCAGCAGCTTGGTGCCGACAGAACAAGAGACCCAGTACTTC. Encoded protein: CASSLVPTEQETQYF. Variable domain in full (rest from reference TRBV5-5 and TRBJ2-5): DAGVTQSPTHLIKTRGQQVTLRCSPISGHKSVSWYQQVLGQGPQFIFQYYEKEERGRGNFPDRFSARQFPNYSSELNVNALLLGDSALYLCASSLVPTEQETQYFGPGTRLLVL.

The DNA of the CDR3 is TGTGCCAGCAGCTTAGGACGGGGCTATGGCTACACCTTC. Residues: CASSLGRGYGYTF. The chain uses TRBV11-1 and TRBJ1-2; D remains unclear. The length of the CDR3 is 13 residues. Germline V lookup: CDR1 SGHAT, CDR2 FQDESV (reference sequence). V was shortened by 1 base and J by 4 bases, with 7 bases between the two germline ends.

The chain combines TRBV5-1 with TRBJ2-2; possibly TRBD1 for D (6 bases). The CDR3 is made up of 14 amino acids. Per germline, CDR1 SGHRS and CDR2 YFSETQ. V shed 0 bases and J shed 7 bases, with 10 bases lying between them. CDR3 in DNA: TGCGCCAGCAGCTTGGGGACAGCTAGCGGGGAGCTGTTTTTT. It codes for CASSLGTASGELFF.

The chain joins TRBV7-8 to TRBJ2-7, with TRBD2 matching over 8 bases. CDR1 and CDR2 (germline): SGHVS, FQNEAQ. The CDR3 contains 15 residues. The J segment lost 3 bases and the V segment lost 7 bases, leaving 11 bases of the junction unmatched. The CDR3 loop reads CASTLIAGNLYEQYF. The CDR3 DNA is TGTGCCAGCACTTTAATAGCGGGAAACCTCTACGAGCAGTACTTC.

This rearrangement joins TRBV6-5 to TRBJ1-1; the match to TRBD1 covers 12 bases. J lost 10 bases, V lost 10 bases, and 10 bases had no gene match. In germline, CDR1 is MNHEY, CDR2 SVGAGI. This CDR3 contains 13 residues. Written as DNA, the CDR3 is TGTGCCACCTACGGGACAGGGGGCGAATCAGCTTTCTTT. It codes for CATYGTGGESAFF.

This clone came up once. The chain carries TRBV9 and TRBJ2-3; 12 bases line up with TRBD2. Unmatched junction bases numbered 8, after V lost 4 bases and J lost 2 bases. Germline V gene data show CDR1 as SGDLS and CDR2 as YYNGEE. This CDR3 has 17 residues. The CDR3 sequence is CASSLRTSGKYTDTQYF. The CDR3 DNA reads as TGTGCCAGCAGCCTCCGGACTAGCGGGAAGTACACAGATACGCAGTATTTT.

V gene TRBV11-1 combines with J gene TRBJ2-7, with D possibly TRBD2 on 5 matching bases. The germline V gene has CDR1 SGHAT and CDR2 FQDESV (reference sequence). The CDR3 loop spans 14 amino acids. Trimming removed 5 bases at V and 4 bases at J, with 15 bases between. The DNA for the CDR3 is TGTGCCAGCAGCCACGGACTGGTTCGATACGAGCAGTACTTC. Protein: CASSHGLVRYEQYF.

The chain links TRBV7-3 to TRBJ2-1; 9 bases match TRBD2. The CDR3 runs to 18 residues. Trimming at V came to 2 bases and at J to 7 bases, leaving 15 bases not matched to a gene. Germline values: CDR1 SGHTA, CDR2 FQGTGA. CDR3 sequence: CASSLRASGTLHGNEQFF. CDR3 sequence (DNA): TGTGCCAGCAGCTTACGGGCTAGCGGGACGTTACATGGGAATGAGCAGTTCTTC.

The chain is built from TRBV29-1 and TRBJ1-4; D might be TRBD1 (5 bases). V lost 6 bases and J lost 5, with 16 bases in between. This CDR3 spans 14 amino acids. Per germline, CDR1 SQVTM and CDR2 ANQGSEA. CDR3 amino acids: CSVETDSVNEKLFF. The CDR3 DNA sequence: TGCAGCGTAGAGACCGACAGCGTCAATGAAAAACTGTTTTTT.

The chain employs TRBV30 and TRBJ2-1; TRBD2 agrees at 8 bases. CDR3 length equals 14 residues. J lost 9 bases, V lost 3 bases, and 10 bases had no gene match. Per the germline V gene, CDR1 is GTSNPN and CDR2 is SVGIG (reference sequence). The CDR3 sequence is CAWRLGLDFGEQFF. CDR3 in DNA: TGTGCCTGGAGGTTGGGACTAGACTTCGGTGAGCAGTTCTTC. The full variable domain, its missing parts supplied by reference TRBV30 and TRBJ2-1, is SQTIHQWPATLVQPVGSPLSLECTVEGTSNPNLYWYRQAAGRGLQLLFYSVGIGQISSEVPQNLSASRPQDRQFILSSKKLLLSDSGFYLCAWRLGLDFGEQFFGPGTRLTVL.

The chain's CDR3 is CASSLRFQGAIYGYTF. For the CDR3, the DNA is TGTGCCAGCAGCTTAAGGTTTCAGGGGGCAATTTATGGCTACACCTTC. The chain is built from TRBV11-3 and TRBJ1-2; 8 bases agree with TRBD1. Trimming took 2 bases from V and 5 from J; bases not matched to a gene: 10. The V gene's germline CDR1 is SGHNT and CDR2 YENEEA. The CDR3 spans 16 residues.

The CDR3 DNA is TGTGCCAGCAGGGCGTCAACGGGGGAAGAGACCCAGTACTTC. Translation gives CASRASTGEETQYF. This chain links TRBV6-6 with TRBJ2-5; D might be TRBD2 (6 bases). V was cut by 6 bases and J by 3 bases, with 14 bases left in between. The CDR3 totals 14 residues. In germline, CDR1 is MNHNY, CDR2 SVGAGI (reference sequence).

The J gene is TRBJ1-2, the V gene TRBV28; TRBD1 agrees at 8 bases. Germline V CDR1 and CDR2: MDHEN, SYDVKM. Trimming at V came to 5 bases and at J to 5 bases, leaving 7 bases not matched to a gene. This CDR3 is 14 amino acids long. The CDR3, as DNA: TGTGCCAGCAGTCGGGACAGGACCGGATATGGCTACACCTTC. Translation: CASSRDRTGYGYTF.

CDR3 sequence reads: CANARAFNSPLHF. DNA of the CDR3: TGTGCGAACGCCAGGGCATTTAATTCACCCCTCCACTTT. The V and J genes are TRBV12-3 or TRBV12-4 and TRBJ1-6, with D possibly TRBD1 on 5 matching bases. CDR3 length: 13 residues.

This chain connects TRBV13 to TRBJ2-3; 7 bases fit TRBD1. V lost 5 bases, J lost 9 bases, and 2 bases stayed unmatched. Germline assignment: CDR1 PRHDT and CDR2 FYEKMQ (reference sequence). The CDR3 totals 11 residues. In nucleotides, the CDR3 is TGTGCCAGCAGCCCGGGACAGACGCAGTATTTT. This sequence encodes CASSPGQTQYF.

The chain joins TRBV6-6 to TRBJ2-3, with D uncertain. There are 11 residues in the CDR3. V lost 6 bases, J lost 2 bases, and 3 bases lay in between. Germline loops: CDR1 MNHNY, CDR2 SVGAGI (reference sequence). CDR3 sequence (DNA): TGTGCCAGCAGCGTCACAGATACGCAGTATTTT. The encoded protein is CASSVTDTQYF.

This sequence joins TRBV6-5 and TRBJ2-1; tentative D call: TRBD2 (5 bases). The germline V and J ends were trimmed by 0 bases and 9 bases, with 9 bases remaining between them. The CDR3 is 13 residues long. Germline CDR1 MNHEY, CDR2 SVGAGI. CDR3 DNA: TGTGCCAGCAGTTACTCTAAGGGAGTTGAGCAGTTCTTC. Its translation is CASSYSKGVEQFF.

This chain connects TRBV6-5 to TRBJ2-1; tentatively, D is TRBD2 (7 bases). Germline V gene lookup returns CDR1 MNHEY and CDR2 SVGAGI. The CDR3 has 13 amino acids. V gave up 8 bases and J gave up 7 bases, with 15 bases separating them. The CDR3 DNA reads as TGTGCCAGCGGAACGGGGGGCCGGAATGAGCAGTTCTTC. Encoded protein: CASGTGGRNEQFF.

The chain has TRBV4-2 and TRBJ1-5; D call uncertain. This CDR3 contains 15 residues. V dropped 0 bases and J dropped 6 bases, with 12 bases sitting between them. The germline V gene encodes CDR1 LGHNA and CDR2 YNFKEQ. This CDR3 is CASSQEVSSSQPQHF. The CDR3, as DNA: TGTGCCAGCAGCCAAGAAGTTTCTTCCAGTCAGCCCCAGCATTTT.

The gene calls are TRBV6-1 and TRBJ1-4, with a tentative D call TRBD1 (6 bases). This CDR3 has 13 amino acids. Trimming shortened V by 1 base and J by 10 bases, and 10 bases separated the two germline ends. CDR1 MNHNS and CDR2 SASEGT come from the germline V gene. The CDR3 is CASSEGETGKLFF. CDR3 DNA: TGTGCCAGCAGTGAAGGGGAGACAGGAAAACTGTTTTTT.

V gene TRBV9 combines with J gene TRBJ1-4, with TRBD1 identical over 7 bases. This CDR3 has 15 residues. Trimming removed 5 bases from V and 7 bases from J; junction bases left unmatched: 11. In germline, CDR1 is SGDLS, CDR2 YYNGEE. This chain's CDR3 is CASSISGTAREKLFF. CDR3 coding DNA: TGTGCCAGCAGTATTTCCGGGACAGCGCGTGAAAAACTGTTTTTT.